What follows is one T cell receptor beta chain and its context. What it binds is not known. Germline CDR1 SQVTM, CDR2 ANQGSEA. V lost 2 bases, J lost 2 bases, and 6 bases lay in between. The CDR3 has 13 residues. This sample is drawn from a study of CD8 T cells in ankylosing spondylitis. Study-wide results and caveats: A TCR beta motif of 7 or 8 highly homologous variants appeared characteristic of ankylosing spondylitis blood.

TCRdb re-called the 5' RACE reads with MiXCR, one entry per CDR3 protein. This table has 650,000 to 800,000 distinct CDR3 sequences, around 20% appearing once. This clonotype originated in a male donor with ankylosing spondylitis. Sequencing was performed on blood, either unsorted or a sorted T cell fraction (not recorded which). The V and J genes are TRBV29-1 and TRBJ2-2; D is uncertain. DNA for the CDR3: TGCAGCGTTGAACAGGAAAACACCGGGGAGCTGTTTTTT. As protein: CSVEQENTGELFF.